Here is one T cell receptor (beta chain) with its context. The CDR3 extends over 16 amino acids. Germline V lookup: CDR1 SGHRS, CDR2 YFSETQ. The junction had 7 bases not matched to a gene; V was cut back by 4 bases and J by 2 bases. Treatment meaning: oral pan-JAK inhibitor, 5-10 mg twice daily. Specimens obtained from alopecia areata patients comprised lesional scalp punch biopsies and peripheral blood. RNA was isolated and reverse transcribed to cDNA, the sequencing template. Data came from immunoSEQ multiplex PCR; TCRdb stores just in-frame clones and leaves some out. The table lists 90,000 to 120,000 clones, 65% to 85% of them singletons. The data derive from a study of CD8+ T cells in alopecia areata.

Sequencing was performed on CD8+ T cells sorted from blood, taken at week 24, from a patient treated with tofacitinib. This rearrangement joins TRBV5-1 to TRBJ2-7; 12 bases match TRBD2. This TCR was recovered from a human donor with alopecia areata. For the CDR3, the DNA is TGCGCCAGCAGCCCCCGGACTAGCGGGGTAACCTACGAGCAGTACTTC. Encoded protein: CASSPRTSGVTYEQYF. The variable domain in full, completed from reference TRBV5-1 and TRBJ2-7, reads KAGVTQTPRYLIKTRGQQVTLSCSPISGHRSVSWYQQTPGQGLQFLFEYFSETQRNKGNFPGRFSGRQFSNSRSEMNVSTLELGDSALYLCASSPRTSGVTYEQYFGPGTRLTVT.